Listed here are 27 T cell receptor beta chains from one sample, sequenced in a study of blood T cell repertoires in COVID-19. TCRdb's copy holds only in-frame clones and misses some; the assay was immunoSEQ multiplex PCR. This sample yields about 240,000 clones, of which about 79% are seen a single time; around 9.9% belongs to the top ten. Source material: peripheral blood. The receptor source for this set is a woman of 80 years or more with acute or convalescent COVID-19.

Notes on this clone: Other DNA sequences in this specimen translate into the identical CDR3. The chain joins TRBV5-1 to TRBJ1-2, with D possibly TRBD1 on 5 matching bases. This CDR3 is 14 amino acids long. V dropped 0 bases and J dropped 4 bases, with 10 bases sitting between them. Germline CDR1 is SGHRS and CDR2 is YFSETQ. The DNA for the CDR3 is TGCGCCAGCAGCTTGGGGCAGGGTGGCTATGGCTACACCTTC. Its protein product is CASSLGQGGYGYTF.

The chain has TRBV28 and TRBJ2-7, with 9 bases fitting TRBD1. J gave up 3 bases and V 3 bases, and 6 bases lay outside the gene matches. The germline CDR1 and CDR2 sequences are MDHEN and SYDVKM. The CDR3 has 15 amino acids. The CDR3 bases are TGTGCCAGCAGTTTTCGGGACAGGGTGATCTACGAGCAGTACTTC. Protein sequence: CASSFRDRVIYEQYF.

This sequence joins TRBV19 and TRBJ2-3; 10 bases line up with TRBD1. This CDR3 contains 16 residues. CDR1 is LNHDA and CDR2 is SQIVND in the germline V gene (reference sequence). The V segment lost 5 bases and the J segment 4 bases; nucleotides outside the gene matches: 9. As DNA, the CDR3 is TGTGCCAGTAGTTCCGGACAGGGGGAAACCTCAGATACGCAGTATTTT. Translating gives CASSSGQGETSDTQYF.

This rearrangement joins TRBV6-5 to TRBJ1-2; D gene uncertain. The length of the CDR3 is 13 residues. The ends were cut back, 7 bases at V and 7 bases at J, with 16 bases in the middle. The V gene's germline CDR1 is MNHEY and CDR2 SVGAGI. Here the CDR3 DNA reads TGTGCCAGCACCTCCCCGGGGAGGGCTGGCTACACCTTC. Residues: CASTSPGRAGYTF.

The CDR3 region has the DNA TGCGCCAGCCGCCCTGGGGGGGGCTCCTACGAGCAGTACTTC. This sequence encodes CASRPGGGSYEQYF. The chain employs TRBV5-1 and TRBJ2-7; TRBD2 aligns across 7 bases. Germline CDR1 SGHRS, CDR2 YFSETQ. The V and J ends lost 7 bases and 0 bases, in that order; junction bases with no gene match: 7. The CDR3 has 14 amino acids.

The chain links TRBV5-1 to TRBJ1-2; 9 bases map to TRBD1. In germline, CDR1 is SGHRS, CDR2 YFSETQ. The CDR3 contains 14 residues. With 4 bases clipped from V and 7 bases from J, the junction kept 8 bases outside the gene matches. CDR3 region: CASSTGQGSPGYTF. In DNA, the CDR3 is TGCGCCAGCAGCACCGGACAGGGGTCTCCTGGCTACACCTTC.

The rearrangement uses TRBV2 and TRBJ2-1; D may be TRBD1 (6 bases). There are 12 residues in the CDR3. With 8 bases removed from V and 11 bases from J, the gap between germline ends came to 16 bases. Germline CDR1 is SNHLY and CDR2 is FYNNEI. CDR3 region: CASARRGGKQFF. The CDR3 region has the DNA TGTGCCAGCGCCAGAAGAGGGGGAAAGCAGTTCTTC.

Written as DNA, the CDR3 is TGTGCCAGCAGGCCCCAGGGGGCGCCGGGTGGCTACACCTTC. Its translation: CASRPQGAPGGYTF. This sequence joins TRBV28 and TRBJ1-2; TRBD1 aligns across 8 bases. The germline CDR1 and CDR2 sequences are MDHEN and SYDVKM. The V and J ends lost 6 bases and 7 bases, in that order; junction bases with no gene match: 10. CDR3 length: 14 residues.

The chain couples TRBV18 to TRBJ1-1, with 10 bases identical to TRBD1. V shed 3 bases, J shed 3 bases, and the junction held 4 bases outside the gene matches. This CDR3 has 15 residues. In germline, CDR1 is KGHSH, CDR2 LQKENI. The CDR3 sequence is CASSPRQGADTEAFF. CDR3 coding DNA: TGTGCCAGCTCACCTCGACAGGGGGCGGACACTGAAGCTTTCTTT.

The chain combines TRBV3-1 (or the pseudogene TRBV3-2) with TRBJ2-3; 7 nucleotides line up with TRBD2. Losses at the gene ends were 4 bases for V and 0 bases for J; bases not matched to a gene: 4. Germline V gives CDR1 LGHDT, CDR2 YNNKEL (reference sequence). There are 15 residues in the CDR3. The CDR3 nucleotides are TGTGCCAGCAGCCTACAGCGGGGTAGCACAGATACGCAGTATTTT. This encodes CASSLQRGSTDTQYF.

The chain recombines TRBV18 with TRBJ1-6; 11 nucleotides agree with TRBD1. Trimming cost V 3 bases and J 10 bases; bases outside gene matches: 5. The germline CDR1 and CDR2 sequences are KGHSH and LQKENI. This CDR3 contains 15 residues. In DNA form, the CDR3 reads TGTGCCAGCTCACCGGGGACAGGGGGGGAGTCACCCCTCCACTTT. Protein product: CASSPGTGGESPLHF.

The chain is built from TRBV7-6 and TRBJ1-6, with D maybe TRBD1 (5 bases). Per the germline V gene, CDR1 is SGHVS and CDR2 is FNYEAQ. The CDR3 is 18 amino acids. V lost 4 bases to trimming and J lost 3 bases, with 19 bases between them. CDR3 protein: CASSSGSGTGDYNSPLHF. DNA of the CDR3: TGTGCCAGCAGCTCAGGATCCGGGACGGGAGACTATAATTCACCCCTCCACTTT.

The chain employs TRBV5-4 and TRBJ2-4; the D gene is possibly TRBD1 (7 bases). Between the trimmed V and J ends, which lost 5 bases and 1 base, there was a span of 16 bases. Germline CDR1 reads SGHNT; CDR2 reads YYREEE (reference sequence). The CDR3 runs to 16 residues. CDR3 DNA sequence: TGTGCCAGCAGTCCTACACAGGGGACTGCCAAAAACATTCAGTACTTC. Translated: CASSPTQGTAKNIQYF.

The V gene is TRBV27, the J gene TRBJ2-2, with 13 bases identical to TRBD2. V lost 6 bases and J lost 7; bases outside the gene matches: 17. The germline gives CDR1 MNHEY, CDR2 SMNVEV (reference sequence). This CDR3 has 19 residues. The CDR3, as DNA: TGTGCCAGCAGCCCGACCCCGCCGACTAGCGGGGGGCGGGGCGGGGAGCTGTTTTTT. This encodes CASSPTPPTSGGRGGELFF.

This clone was detected only a few times. The chain employs TRBV29-1 and TRBJ1-1; D is ambiguous. Germline lookup yields CDR1 SQVTM and CDR2 ANQGSEA. The V end lost 2 bases, the J end lost 5 bases, and 12 bases lay between the germline ends. CDR3 length: 13 residues. This CDR3 is CSVEFPLKTEAFF. Here the CDR3 DNA reads TGCAGCGTTGAATTTCCACTCAAAACTGAAGCTTTCTTT.

The chain employs TRBV18 and TRBJ2-5; 10 bases align to TRBD2. Trimming removed 4 bases from V and 2 bases from J; junction bases left unmatched: 7. CDR1 is KGHSH, CDR2 LQKENI, per germline. The CDR3 is 16 residues long. The CDR3 nucleotides are TGTGCCAGCTCACGTTACGGGACTAGCGATCAAGAGACCCAGTACTTC. Translated: CASSRYGTSDQETQYF.

The J gene is TRBJ1-2, the V gene TRBV11-1; TRBD1 aligns across 7 bases. Trimming removed 6 bases from V and 7 bases from J; junction bases left unmatched: 8. The CDR3 is 13 amino acids. Germline CDR1 and CDR2: SGHAT and FQDESV (reference sequence). CDR3 bases: TGTGCCAGCAGTTACGACAGGGACTTTGGCTACACCTTC. Its translation: CASSYDRDFGYTF.

V and J are TRBV5-1 and TRBJ2-5; TRBD1 matches 7 bases. Germline CDR1 SGHRS, CDR2 YFSETQ. The V and J ends lost 4 bases and 4 bases, in that order; junction bases with no gene match: 4. There are 13 residues in the CDR3. The CDR3 DNA follows: TGCGCCAGCAGCAGGGACAGCCTAGAGACCCAGTACTTC. The encoded protein is CASSRDSLETQYF.

CDR3 region: CASSSDRVAFF. CDR3 DNA: TGTGCCAGCAGCTCAGATCGGGTGGCTTTCTTT. The V gene is TRBV2, the J gene TRBJ1-1; D uncertain. Germline assignment: CDR1 SNHLY and CDR2 FYNNEI. The CDR3 has 11 amino acids. V lost 6 bases and J 11 bases, leaving 13 bases between the germline ends.

The chain recombines TRBV29-1 with TRBJ1-1; TRBD1 matches 8 bases. Trimming at V came to 6 bases and at J to 4 bases, leaving 7 bases not matched to a gene. This CDR3 comprises 13 residues. Germline V gives CDR1 SQVTM, CDR2 ANQGSEA. CDR3 sequence: CSVRQGQGTEAFF. CDR3 bases: TGCAGCGTACGACAGGGGCAGGGCACTGAAGCTTTCTTT.

The V gene is TRBV19, the J gene TRBJ1-6; the D gene is possibly TRBD1 (5 bases). V lost 5 bases and J 3 bases, leaving 8 bases between the germline ends. CDR3 length: 14 residues. Germline assignment: CDR1 LNHDA and CDR2 SQIVND (reference sequence). The CDR3 coding sequence is TGTGCCAGTAGTGGGGGGAGCTATAATTCACCCCTCCACTTT. Translation gives CASSGGSYNSPLHF.

This sequence joins TRBV20-1 and TRBJ1-6; weak D call: TRBD1 (6 bases). Trimming cost V 3 bases and J 5 bases, with 17 bases left between them. This CDR3 region has 16 residues. From germline, CDR1 is DFQATT and CDR2 SNEGSKA (reference sequence). This CDR3 reads CSASPAGGRDNSPLHF. The DNA for the CDR3 is TGCAGTGCTAGTCCCGCGGGGGGCAGGGATAATTCACCCCTCCACTTT.

This chain joins TRBV3-1 (or the pseudogene TRBV3-2) and TRBJ1-1; 9 bases match TRBD1. The CDR3 spans 17 residues. Germline CDR1 reads LGHDT; CDR2 reads YNNKEL (reference sequence). Trimming cost V 4 bases and J 0 bases; bases outside gene matches: 9. The CDR3 protein is CASSPTGGRPLNTEAFF. CDR3 coding DNA: TGTGCCAGCAGCCCGACAGGGGGACGGCCCTTGAACACTGAAGCTTTCTTT.

This clone appeared once. The rearrangement joins TRBV24-1 to TRBJ1-2, with a weak D call TRBD1 (5 bases). The CDR3 is made up of 14 amino acids. V was clipped by 4 bases and J by 1 base, with 9 bases between them. The germline CDR1 and CDR2 sequences are KGHDR and SFDVKD. CDR3 nucleotide sequence: TGTGCCACCAGTGACCCCGACAGTAACTATGGCTACACCTTC. This gives the protein CATSDPDSNYGYTF.

The chain combines TRBV11-2 with TRBJ2-3; 7 bases are a match to TRBD2. The V segment lost 3 bases and the J segment 4 bases; nucleotides outside the gene matches: 7. Germline CDR1 reads SGHAT; CDR2 reads FQNNGV. This CDR3 spans 15 amino acids. The CDR3 region has the DNA TGTGCCAGCAGCTTTTCCGGCGGGGGAGCAGATACGCAGTATTTT. This sequence encodes CASSFSGGGADTQYF.

The rearrangement uses TRBV7-3 and TRBJ2-5, with 8 bases matching TRBD2. Germline V gives CDR1 SGHTA, CDR2 FQGTGA. The trim removed 0 bases at V and 5 bases at J, leaving 5 bases unmatched. The CDR3 is 15 amino acids. The CDR3 DNA follows: TGTGCCAGCAGCTTAACTAGCGGGGACTGGGAGACCCAGTACTTC. This encodes CASSLTSGDWETQYF. The whole variable domain, filled in from reference TRBV7-3 and TRBJ2-5, reads GAGVSQTPSNKVTEKGKYVELRCDPISGHTALYWYRQSLGQGPEFLIYFQGTGAADDSGLPNDRFFAVRPEGSVSTLKIQRTERGDSAVYLCASSLTSGDWETQYFGPGTRLLVL.

This clone has just one count. This rearrangement joins TRBV5-4 to TRBJ2-3; 12 bases fit TRBD2. Unmatched junction bases numbered 13, after V lost 4 bases and J lost 4 bases. CDR1 SGHNT and CDR2 YYREEE come from the germline V gene (reference sequence). The CDR3 totals 18 residues. CDR3 nucleotides: TGTGCCAGCAGCGTTCCTTCTAGCGGGGGGGTTGGCCCAGATACGCAGTATTTT. As protein: CASSVPSSGGVGPDTQYF.